This T cell receptor beta chain was captured in a study of beta chain features in type 1 diabetes. Whole-study context: Healthy donors and patients showed comparable age, gender and cell yields. The study, taken as a whole, reports: There was a moderate but significant shortening of TCRB CDR3s in all four CD4+ subsets of Type 1 diabetes patients. Reads derived from cDNA could over-represent cells showing high TCR expression.

The authors reverse transcribed all of the isolated RNA, so sequencing captured expressed TCRB transcripts. The protocol was immunoSEQ multiplex PCR, while the TCRdb copy is restricted to in-frame clones and leaves out a portion. The sample lists around 250,000 clones; around 26% were seen once. Via the markers CD45RO/CCR7/CD25/CD127/CD95/CD27, stem cell-like memory, regulatory, central memory and naive CD4+ cells were sorted. A remark on this clone: Its antigen is still unknown.

This TCR was sampled from a young man in good health. The sequencing sample was made of central memory CD4+ T cells from blood.

Here the CDR3 reads CASSHGEGAEQYF. In nucleotides, the CDR3 is TGTGCCAGCAGCCACGGAGAGGGTGCCGAGCAGTACTTC. This rearrangement joins TRBV14 to TRBJ2-7; a possible D gene is TRBD2 (5 bases). V lost 3 bases and J 6 bases, leaving 12 bases between the germline ends. CDR1 SGHDN and CDR2 FVKESK come from the germline V gene. The CDR3 consists of 13 residues.